The 32 T cell receptor beta chains below come from one sample, sequenced in a study of blood T cell repertoires in COVID-19. Clones were read by immunoSEQ multiplex PCR, and TCRdb kept only the in-frame ones, dropping some. The sample contains 150,000 to 200,000 clones, over 75% of which appear only once. Sequencing was done on a sample of PBMCs or T cells enriched from blood (not recorded which). These receptors were taken from a man aged 50 to 59 who had recovered from COVID-19.

This clone showed up just a few times. The chain carries TRBV5-6 and TRBJ2-1; 11 bases align to TRBD2. The CDR3 covers 18 residues. V shed 0 bases and J 10 bases; nucleotides not matched to a gene: 15. Germline assignment: CDR1 SGHDT and CDR2 YYEEEE. In DNA form, the CDR3 reads TGTGCCAGCAGCTTGGGGCTAGCGGGGGGCTGGCTTTGGGTCGAGCAGTTCTTC. Translated, it gives CASSLGLAGGWLWVEQFF.

The V and J genes are TRBV24-1 and TRBJ2-6; TRBD1 agrees at 10 bases. Trimming cost V 7 bases and J 1 base; bases outside gene matches: 6. The CDR3 is 17 amino acids. Germline V gene sequence: CDR1 KGHDR, CDR2 SFDVKD. The CDR3 DNA is TGTGCCACCAGCCCGGGACAGGGGATTTCTGGGGCCAACGTCCTGACTTTC. This gives the protein CATSPGQGISGANVLTF.

This chain links TRBV28 with TRBJ2-4; 7 nucleotides align to TRBD1. The V segment lost 6 bases and the J segment 7 bases; nucleotides outside the gene matches: 6. The CDR3 has 13 amino acids. Per germline, CDR1 MDHEN and CDR2 SYDVKM. The CDR3: CASRLTGLNIQYF. The CDR3 nucleotides are TGTGCCAGCAGATTGACAGGGCTGAACATTCAGTACTTC.

This clone was seen only a few times. This chain joins TRBV19 and TRBJ2-7, with D maybe TRBD2 (5 bases). Germline CDR1 is LNHDA and CDR2 is SQIVND (reference sequence). The V end lost 3 bases, the J end lost 2 bases, and 14 bases lay between the germline ends. The CDR3 has 15 residues. CDR3 in amino acids: CASSISDYGAYEQYF. The CDR3 DNA sequence: TGTGCCAGTAGTATCTCAGACTACGGGGCCTACGAGCAGTACTTC.

The sample holds a few counts of this clone. V is TRBV2 and J is TRBJ1-2; 7 positions match TRBD1. The CDR3 runs to 15 residues. The germline CDR1 and CDR2 sequences are SNHLY and FYNNEI. Trimming removed 3 bases from V and 4 bases from J; junction bases left unmatched: 8. The CDR3 DNA reads as TGTGCCAGCAGTGATCTAGATGGACAGGTCTATGGCTACACCTTC. Translated: CASSDLDGQVYGYTF.

The chain links TRBV7-8 to TRBJ1-5; perhaps TRBD1 as D (5 bases). Germline-derived CDR1 and CDR2 are SGHVS and FQNEAQ. Trimming removed 2 bases at V and 2 bases at J, with 19 bases between. The CDR3 is 18 amino acids. The CDR3 reads CASSLTGRPRGGNQPQHF. The CDR3 DNA reads TGTGCCAGCAGCTTAACCGGGCGTCCGCGGGGGGGCAATCAGCCCCAGCATTTT.

The rearrangement uses TRBV27 and TRBJ2-7; 7 bases match TRBD1. CDR1 MNHEY and CDR2 SMNVEV come from the germline V gene (reference sequence). Trimming took 6 bases from V and 7 from J; bases not matched to a gene: 9. This CDR3 comprises 13 residues. The DNA of the CDR3 is TGTGCCAGCAGCACGGACAGGAGCAGGGAGCAGTACTTC. Translated: CASSTDRSREQYF.

This rearrangement joins TRBV25-1 to TRBJ2-3; 14 bases map to TRBD2. With 5 bases clipped from V and 0 bases from J, the junction kept 4 bases outside the gene matches. Germline V lookup: CDR1 MGHDK, CDR2 SYGVNS. This CDR3 comprises 17 residues. CDR3 sequence reads: CASSPRLAGGSTDTQYF. CDR3 nucleotide sequence: TGTGCCAGCAGTCCGCGACTAGCGGGAGGGAGCACAGATACGCAGTATTTT.

The rearrangement joins TRBV28 to TRBJ2-1, with 9 positions matching TRBD2. The junction had 7 bases not matched to a gene; V was cut back by 2 bases and J by 8 bases. The CDR3 covers 15 residues. Germline CDR1 is MDHEN and CDR2 is SYDVKM. CDR3 DNA: TGTGCCAGCAGTTTAAGGAGCGGGAGGTTAGATGAGCAGTTCTTC. Translated: CASSLRSGRLDEQFF.

This clone was seen only a few times. The chain has TRBV10-3 and TRBJ1-4, with a weak D call TRBD1 (6 bases). V was shortened by 0 bases and J by 8 bases, with 19 bases between the two germline ends. The length of the CDR3 is 17 residues. The germline CDR1 and CDR2 sequences are ENHRY and SYGVKD. The CDR3 DNA reads as TGTGCCATCAGTGAGTCACCCCCGGGGGGCTCTGGAGAAAAACTGTTTTTT. Protein: CAISESPPGGSGEKLFF.

This chain joins TRBV29-1 and TRBJ2-5; unclear D gene. The CDR3 extends over 12 amino acids. The V end lost 1 base, the J end lost 6 bases, and 9 bases lay between the germline ends. From germline, CDR1 is SQVTM and CDR2 ANQGSEA. CDR3 coding DNA: TGCAGCGTTGAAGGGGCAGACCAGACCCAGTACTTC. As protein: CSVEGADQTQYF.

This clone was seen a handful of times. The chain is built from TRBV6-5 and TRBJ2-1; D is possibly TRBD1 (6 bases). Germline V gene lookup returns CDR1 MNHEY and CDR2 SVGAGI. This CDR3 contains 15 residues. V gave up 5 bases and J gave up 0 bases, with 11 bases separating them. The CDR3: CASSRTDYSYNEQFF. CDR3 nucleotide sequence: TGTGCCAGCAGTAGGACAGATTACTCCTACAATGAGCAGTTCTTC.

The J gene is TRBJ1-5, the V gene TRBV4-1; TRBD1 is a possible D gene (5 bases). Germline CDR1 is MGHRA and CDR2 is YSYEKL. The CDR3 contains 17 residues. Deletions cut 1 base from V and 5 bases from J, with 18 bases between. Here the CDR3 DNA reads TGCGCCAGCAGCCAAGGGGGGGAAACGCGACCGGATCAGCCCCAGCATTTT. It is translated as CASSQGGETRPDQPQHF.

The V and J genes are TRBV9 and TRBJ1-1; D is unclear. V lost 0 bases and J lost 1, with 10 bases in between. The CDR3 sequence is 15 residues long. Germline CDR1 is SGDLS and CDR2 is YYNGEE. The CDR3 nucleotides read TGTGCCAGCAGCGTAGATCCAGCGACGAACACTGAAGCTTTCTTT. This sequence encodes CASSVDPATNTEAFF.

V and J are TRBV28 and TRBJ1-5, with D hard to call. Germline loops: CDR1 MDHEN, CDR2 SYDVKM. The CDR3 is 15 amino acids. The V gene lost 7 bases and the J gene lost 3 bases, with 16 bases spanning the gap. CDR3 amino acids: CASTSRRRLNQPQHF. CDR3 coding DNA: TGTGCCAGCACCTCAAGACGGAGGCTCAATCAGCCCCAGCATTTT.

This clone was observed a single time. The V call is TRBV15, the J call TRBJ2-7; 8 bases match TRBD1. The CDR3 spans 13 residues. Germline-derived CDR1 and CDR2 are LNHNV and YYDKDF (reference sequence). V gave up 0 bases and J gave up 6 bases; unmatched junction bases: 1. The DNA of the CDR3 is TGTGCCACCAGCAGAGACAGGGGGCCCGAGCAGTACTTC. This encodes CATSRDRGPEQYF.

The genes are TRBV5-5 and TRBJ2-2, with 11 bases lining up with TRBD2. The trim removed 6 bases at V and 4 bases at J, leaving 17 bases unmatched. CDR1 and CDR2 (germline): SGHKS, YYEKEE (reference sequence). The CDR3 totals 19 residues. CDR3 region: CASTSLAGLAGEATGELFF. The CDR3 nucleotides read TGTGCCAGCACCTCGCTAGCCGGACTAGCGGGTGAGGCCACCGGGGAGCTGTTTTTT.

V gene TRBV2 combines with J gene TRBJ1-2; a possible D gene is TRBD1 (6 bases). V was shortened by 0 bases and J by 4 bases, with 18 bases between the two germline ends. This CDR3 is 17 amino acids long. CDR1 and CDR2 from the germline V gene are SNHLY and FYNNEI. The DNA for the CDR3 is TGTGCCAGCAGTGAAGCAGGGGGGGGGCAGGGCCCCTATGGCTACACCTTC. This codes for CASSEAGGGQGPYGYTF.

The rearrangement joins TRBV28 to TRBJ2-4; possible D gene TRBD2, 6 bases. CDR1 MDHEN and CDR2 SYDVKM come from the germline V gene. The CDR3 contains 16 residues. Trimming cost V 10 bases and J 2 bases, with 21 bases left between them. The CDR3 DNA sequence: TGTGCCAACAGGCTTACCACTGGAGGGTCCAAAAACATTCAGTACTTC. Its protein product is CANRLTTGGSKNIQYF.

The gene calls are TRBV3-1 (or the pseudogene TRBV3-2) and TRBJ2-1, with D possibly matching TRBD2 (6 bases). Trimming cost V 2 bases and J 11 bases, with 13 bases left between them. Germline V gene data show CDR1 as LGHDT and CDR2 as YNNKEL (reference sequence). The CDR3 consists of 13 residues. The CDR3 region is CASSQSDGGKQFF. The CDR3 nucleotides read TGTGCCAGCAGCCAATCGGATGGGGGGAAGCAGTTCTTC.

V usage is TRBV18 and J usage is TRBJ2-7; weak D call: TRBD1 (6 bases). The CDR3 totals 14 residues. Per germline, CDR1 KGHSH and CDR2 LQKENI. The germline V and J ends were trimmed by 6 bases and 2 bases, with 14 bases remaining between them. The CDR3 reads CASSTPGDTYEQYF. The CDR3 DNA reads TGTGCCAGCTCCACCCCTGGGGACACCTACGAGCAGTACTTC.

The chain's CDR3 is CASSERGQALGGYTF. CDR3 nucleotide sequence: TGTGCCAGCAGTGAAAGGGGACAGGCCCTTGGGGGCTACACCTTC. J is TRBJ1-2 and V is TRBV2; 8 bases line up with TRBD1. The ends lost 2 bases at V and 8 bases at J; junction bases unmatched: 10. Germline V CDR1 and CDR2: SNHLY, FYNNEI. CDR3 length equals 15 residues.

V and J are TRBV7-2 and TRBJ2-3; D is uncertain. V was cut by 1 base and J by 3 bases, with 11 bases left in between. Germline values: CDR1 SGHTA, CDR2 FQGNSA. The CDR3 consists of 15 residues. The CDR3 DNA follows: TGTGCCAGCAGCTTAGGCGCAGGTCTAACAGATACGCAGTATTTT. Residues: CASSLGAGLTDTQYF.

V and J are TRBV29-1 and TRBJ2-7, with 10 bases matching TRBD1. V lost 7 bases and J lost 6; bases outside the gene matches: 9. The CDR3 has 13 residues. Germline assignment: CDR1 SQVTM and CDR2 ANQGSEA. CDR3 sequence reads: CSGQGDRGSEQYF. The CDR3 nucleotides are TGCAGCGGGCAAGGGGACAGGGGAAGCGAGCAGTACTTC.

V and J are TRBV19 and TRBJ2-7, with D tentatively TRBD2 (6 bases). Trimming removed 3 bases at V and 3 bases at J, with 12 bases between. The CDR3 consists of 14 residues. Germline CDR1 LNHDA, CDR2 SQIVND (reference sequence). This CDR3 reads CASSMGRHNYEQYF. The CDR3 region has the DNA TGTGCCAGTAGTATGGGGAGGCACAACTACGAGCAGTACTTC.

The rearrangement joins TRBV27 to TRBJ2-2; 12 bases line up with TRBD1. The junction had 6 bases not matched to a gene; V was cut back by 10 bases and J by 9 bases. This CDR3 has 13 residues. The V gene's germline CDR1 is MNHEY and CDR2 SMNVEV (reference sequence). CDR3 sequence (DNA): TGTGCCACCAAAGGGACAGGGGGCAGGGAGCTGTTTTTT. Translating gives CATKGTGGRELFF.

CDR3 residues: CATSDLHGRAENEQFF. CDR3 sequence (DNA): TGTGCCACCAGTGATTTACACGGGAGGGCTGAGAATGAGCAGTTCTTC. The chain carries TRBV24-1 and TRBJ2-1; 8 bases agree with TRBD2. The junction had 8 bases not matched to a gene; V was cut back by 1 base and J by 7 bases. The CDR3 runs to 16 residues. CDR1 and CDR2 (germline): KGHDR, SFDVKD.

The V call is TRBV21-1, the J call TRBJ1-3; no check of the table's D call, TRBD1, against the DNA was made. TRBV21-1 is assigned pseudogene status. This CDR3 has 17 amino acids. The CDR3 DNA reads as TGTGCCAGCAGGGCTCCCACCGGGACAGTCTCTGGAAACACCATATATTTT. Encoded protein: CASRAPTGTVSGNTIYF.

J is TRBJ1-2 and V is TRBV6-1; D ambiguous. Germline-derived CDR1 and CDR2 are MNHNS and SASEGT. The V and J ends lost 1 base and 8 bases respectively, with 14 bases between them. The CDR3 totals 14 residues. The CDR3 DNA reads as TGTGCCAGCAGTGAAGGGTGGGGAGAGGCCGGCTACACCTTC. It codes for CASSEGWGEAGYTF.

The chain has TRBV5-5 and TRBJ2-7; D gene unclear. Germline CDR1 reads SGHKS; CDR2 reads YYEKEE (reference sequence). V shed 1 base and J shed 1 base, with 9 bases lying between them. CDR3 length: 14 amino acids. Here the CDR3 DNA reads TGTGCCAGCAGCTTGTTTGGCAGTTCCTACGAGCAGTACTTC. As protein: CASSLFGSSYEQYF.

This chain uses TRBV25-1 with TRBJ2-1; 13 nucleotides align to TRBD2. The junction had 10 bases not matched to a gene; V was cut back by 4 bases and J by 4 bases. This CDR3 region has 18 residues. Germline V lookup: CDR1 MGHDK, CDR2 SYGVNS. CDR3 DNA: TGTGCCAGCAGTGCAGAAGGACTAGCGGGAGTAGGGTACAATGAGCAGTTCTTC. Translated: CASSAEGLAGVGYNEQFF.

V usage is TRBV3-1 (or the pseudogene TRBV3-2) and J usage is TRBJ1-5, with TRBD1 matching over 7 bases. Germline assignment: CDR1 LGHDT and CDR2 YNNKEL (reference sequence). CDR3 length: 14 residues. J gave up 11 bases and V 3 bases, and 10 bases lay outside the gene matches. The CDR3 DNA sequence: TGTGCCAGCAGCCATAGCTCAGCTGACAGGGCCCAGCATTTT. Encoded protein: CASSHSSADRAQHF.